Following are 31 T cell receptor beta chains from one sample sequenced in a study of blood T cell repertoires in COVID-19. Only in-frame clones appear in the TCRdb table, and some are missing; sequencing was by immunoSEQ multiplex PCR. The data show around 50,000 clones, more than 70% seen once. Sequenced: peripheral blood. The receptors here all came from a human donor in a cohort sampled during active COVID-19.

The genes are TRBV27 and TRBJ2-2; D remains unclear. CDR1 is MNHEY, CDR2 SMNVEV, per germline (reference sequence). The CDR3 consists of 16 residues. Trimming removed 3 bases at V and 4 bases at J, with 15 bases between. The CDR3 nucleotides are TGTGCCAGCAGTTTTGGAGCAGTGCCACGCACCGGGGAGCTGTTTTTT. Translating gives CASSFGAVPRTGELFF.

V and J are TRBV5-1 and TRBJ1-1; 9 bases align to TRBD1. CDR3 length: 12 residues. The V gene end was trimmed by 4 bases and the J gene end by 6 bases; junction bases not matched to a gene: 1. Germline assignment: CDR1 SGHRS and CDR2 YFSETQ. The CDR3 sequence: CASSGTGPEAFF. The CDR3 DNA is TGCGCCAGCAGCGGGACAGGGCCTGAAGCTTTCTTT.

This sequence joins TRBV5-1 and TRBJ2-1; TRBD2 aligns across 11 bases. The trim removed 3 bases at V and 5 bases at J, leaving 1 base unmatched. From germline, CDR1 is SGHRS and CDR2 YFSETQ. The CDR3 is 14 residues long. The CDR3 here is CASSSTSGDNEQFF. CDR3 DNA sequence: TGCGCCAGCAGCTCGACTAGCGGGGACAATGAGCAGTTCTTC.

This chain uses TRBV7-2 with TRBJ1-2, with TRBD1 matching 12 bases. This CDR3 has 18 residues. The ends lost 2 bases at V and 7 bases at J; junction bases unmatched: 14. Germline V CDR1 and CDR2: SGHTA, FQGNSA. The CDR3 loop is CASSLTQPGQGAIGGYTF. In DNA, the CDR3 is TGTGCCAGCAGCTTAACCCAACCGGGACAGGGGGCAATAGGTGGCTACACCTTC.

The chain has TRBV9 and TRBJ2-2; D may be TRBD1 (6 bases). The V gene's germline CDR1 is SGDLS and CDR2 YYNGEE. This CDR3 is 14 amino acids long. The V end was cut by 4 bases, the J end by 8 bases, with 15 bases between. This CDR3 is CASSPTGSPGELFF. The CDR3 nucleotides read TGTGCCAGCAGCCCCACAGGGTCCCCTGGGGAGCTGTTTTTT.

Note on this clone: In the same sample, other DNA sequences code for this CDR3. This chain links TRBV28 with TRBJ2-1; D gene unclear. Trimming pared 6 bases from V and 9 bases from J, leaving 12 bases between. This CDR3 comprises 12 residues. Germline values: CDR1 MDHEN, CDR2 SYDVKM. The CDR3 sequence: CASSSRLGEQFF. The CDR3 DNA sequence: TGTGCCAGCAGCTCCCGACTCGGTGAGCAGTTCTTC.

This clone has more than one count but fewer than ten. The gene calls are TRBV3-1 (or the pseudogene TRBV3-2) and TRBJ2-5; D perhaps matches TRBD2 (7 bases). Per germline, CDR1 LGHDT and CDR2 YNNKEL (reference sequence). Trimming pared 2 bases from V and 4 bases from J, leaving 11 bases between. This CDR3 has 14 residues. For the CDR3, the DNA is TGTGCCAGCAGCCAAACTGGGGGGGCAGAGACCCAGTACTTC. Its protein is CASSQTGGAETQYF.

This clone was observed a single time. The V call is TRBV4-2, the J call TRBJ1-1, with D unresolved. The germline V gene has CDR1 LGHNA and CDR2 YNFKEQ. The CDR3 extends over 15 amino acids. V lost 5 bases and J lost 1, with 14 bases in between. The CDR3: CASSSPQLQNTEAFF. The CDR3 DNA reads TGTGCCAGCAGCTCACCACAGCTGCAGAACACTGAAGCTTTCTTT.

J is TRBJ2-3 and V is TRBV7-2; 10 positions match TRBD2. V dropped 1 base and J dropped 1; count of bases not matched to a gene: 2. This CDR3 is built from 16 residues. The germline gives CDR1 SGHTA, CDR2 FQGNSA. Here the CDR3 DNA reads TGTGCCAGCAGCTTAGGGCTAGCGGGAGGCACAGATACGCAGTATTTT. Its protein product is CASSLGLAGGTDTQYF.

V usage is TRBV7-2 and J usage is TRBJ1-4; the D is unclear. The CDR3 length is 15 residues. CDR1 is SGHTA, CDR2 FQGNSA, per germline. Trimming removed 0 bases from V and 5 bases from J, with 10 bases in between. CDR3: CASSLASGANEKLFF. The CDR3 nucleotides read TGTGCCAGCAGCTTAGCTTCAGGCGCAAATGAAAAACTGTTTTTT.

The J gene is TRBJ1-4, the V gene TRBV5-1, with D hard to call. The germline V gene encodes CDR1 SGHRS and CDR2 YFSETQ. This CDR3 is built from 14 residues. The ends were cut back, 2 bases at V and 1 base at J, with 6 bases in the middle. CDR3 coding DNA: TGCGCCAGCAGCTTCACTGGAACTAATGAAAAACTGTTTTTT. Protein product: CASSFTGTNEKLFF.

J is TRBJ2-7 and V is TRBV6-5; D is possibly TRBD1 (5 bases). There are 15 residues in the CDR3. Germline loops: CDR1 MNHEY, CDR2 SVGAGI. V was shortened by 6 bases and J by 3 bases, with 18 bases between the two germline ends. The CDR3 DNA reads TGTGCCAGCAGGGCTCAAGGGGATAGTGGCTACGAGCAGTACTTC. Its protein product is CASRAQGDSGYEQYF.

The chain employs TRBV27 and TRBJ2-1; 13 bases fit TRBD2. The CDR3 is 15 amino acids. The V gene end was trimmed by 5 bases and the J gene end by 5 bases; junction bases not matched to a gene: 3. Germline loops: CDR1 MNHEY, CDR2 SMNVEV (reference sequence). Here the CDR3 DNA reads TGTGCCAGCAGTCGGACTAGCGGGGGCCACAATGAGCAGTTCTTC. Protein product: CASSRTSGGHNEQFF.

The rearrangement uses TRBV21-1 and TRBJ2-1; the table's D call TRBD2 went unverified against the DNA. TRBV21-1 is reported as a pseudogene. The CDR3 covers 15 residues. The CDR3 nucleotides read TGTGCCAGCAGCAACCCCTCGACGGGGTTTCCTCCCCAGTTCTTC. Translation gives CASSNPSTGFPPQFF.

The genes are TRBV4-2 and TRBJ2-2, with D tentatively TRBD2 (6 bases). V lost 1 base and J lost 1, with 10 bases in between. The CDR3 has 16 amino acids. CDR1 and CDR2 (germline): LGHNA, YNFKEQ. Written as DNA, the CDR3 is TGTGCCAGCAGCCAAGCCCCAGCGGGGAACACCGGGGAGCTGTTTTTT. Translating it yields CASSQAPAGNTGELFF.

The genes are TRBV12-5 and TRBJ2-3; 8 bases fit TRBD1. J was trimmed by 0 bases and V by 3 bases; bases with no gene match: 8. The germline V gene encodes CDR1 LGHNT and CDR2 FRNRAP. The CDR3 extends over 17 amino acids. The CDR3 protein is CASGFRSTGGSTDTQYF. CDR3 nucleotide sequence: TGTGCTAGTGGTTTTCGATCCACAGGGGGGAGCACAGATACGCAGTATTTT.

This clone was recorded a few times. The gene calls are TRBV7-9 and TRBJ1-6; 7 nucleotides match TRBD1. V shed 2 bases and J 7 bases; nucleotides not matched to a gene: 5. Germline values: CDR1 SEHNR, CDR2 FQNEAQ (reference sequence). This CDR3 is built from 15 residues. This CDR3 is CASSLYAGGNSPLHF. CDR3 DNA sequence: TGTGCCAGCAGCTTATACGCAGGGGGAAATTCACCCCTCCACTTT.

V and J are TRBV11-2 and TRBJ1-1; D call uncertain. Germline V lookup: CDR1 SGHAT, CDR2 FQNNGV. The CDR3 loop spans 13 amino acids. Trimming pared 5 bases from V and 2 bases from J, leaving 9 bases between. CDR3 sequence (DNA): TGTGCCAGCAGCCTAGGGCTTAACACTGAAGCTTTCTTT. Protein sequence: CASSLGLNTEAFF.

This chain links TRBV5-1 with TRBJ1-1; D is undetermined. Germline V gene sequence: CDR1 SGHRS, CDR2 YFSETQ. The CDR3 loop spans 14 amino acids. V was cut by 6 bases and J by 0 bases, with 12 bases left in between. CDR3 sequence reads: CASNEVSVNTEAFF. The CDR3 nucleotides read TGCGCCAGCAACGAGGTTTCGGTGAACACTGAAGCTTTCTTT. Full variable domain (outside the CDR3, taken from reference TRBV5-1 and TRBJ1-1): KAGVTQTPRYLIKTRGQQVTLSCSPISGHRSVSWYQQTPGQGLQFLFEYFSETQRNKGNFPGRFSGRQFSNSRSEMNVSTLELGDSALYLCASNEVSVNTEAFFGQGTRLTVV.

This clone was seen more than once but under ten times. The chain recombines TRBV19 with TRBJ2-2; 9 positions agree with TRBD1. The CDR3 runs 15 residues. The V and J ends lost 3 bases and 2 bases, in that order; junction bases with no gene match: 1. Germline V CDR1 and CDR2: LNHDA, SQIVND (reference sequence). The CDR3 DNA is TGTGCCAGTAGTATGGGACAGGGTAACACCGGGGAGCTGTTTTTT. Amino acids: CASSMGQGNTGELFF.

The chain recombines TRBV28 with TRBJ2-1; D not certain. Trimming stripped 3 bases from V and 5 bases from J, with 20 bases between. This CDR3 spans 17 amino acids. Germline lookup yields CDR1 MDHEN and CDR2 SYDVKM. CDR3 coding DNA: TGTGCCAGCAGTTTCCCCTCCCCGATGACTCCGAACAATGAGCAGTTCTTC. Amino acids: CASSFPSPMTPNNEQFF. Full variable domain (outside the CDR3, taken from reference TRBV28 and TRBJ2-1): DVKVTQSSRYLVKRTGEKVFLECVQDMDHENMFWYRQDPGLGLRLIYFSYDVKMKEKGDIPEGYSVSREKKERFSLILESASTNQTSMYLCASSFPSPMTPNNEQFFGPGTRLTVL.

The chain couples TRBV9 to TRBJ2-7; 8 bases line up with TRBD2. The CDR3 loop spans 16 amino acids. Germline trimming cut 0 bases from V and 5 bases from J; bases unmatched to any gene: 10. Per germline, CDR1 SGDLS and CDR2 YYNGEE. CDR3 coding DNA: TGTGCCAGCAGCGTAGTCTCTTCCCGACTAGCGAACGAGCAGTACTTC. As protein: CASSVVSSRLANEQYF.

This clone was counted between two and nine times. This rearrangement joins TRBV30 to TRBJ2-1; 7 nucleotides agree with TRBD1. Germline V gene lookup returns CDR1 GTSNPN and CDR2 SVGIG (reference sequence). The CDR3 length is 13 residues. V lost 3 bases, J lost 9 bases, and 8 bases stayed unmatched. CDR3 nucleotides: TGTGCCTGGAGCTTGTCAGGGGGTGGTGAGCAGTTCTTC. Residues: CAWSLSGGGEQFF.

J is TRBJ1-1 and V is TRBV10-3; D remains ambiguous. The CDR3 covers 16 residues. The V gene lost 3 bases and the J gene lost 4 bases, with 18 bases spanning the gap. From germline, CDR1 is ENHRY and CDR2 SYGVKD. Written as DNA, the CDR3 is TGTGCCATCAGTGACCCCATGGGAGGGATAGGCACTGAAGCTTTCTTT. This sequence encodes CAISDPMGGIGTEAFF.

V gene TRBV6-5 combines with J gene TRBJ2-7; a weak D match, TRBD2 (5 bases). The CDR3 sequence is 13 residues long. Germline V CDR1 and CDR2: MNHEY, SVGAGI. V was trimmed by 4 bases and J by 5 bases, leaving 12 bases between them. The CDR3 nucleotides are TGTGCCAGCAGTTCCGGGGTCAGGCACGAGCAGTACTTC. Translation: CASSSGVRHEQYF.

The chain joins TRBV9 to TRBJ1-6, with D unresolved. Germline CDR1 is SGDLS and CDR2 is YYNGEE. V was shortened by 0 bases and J by 9 bases, with 4 bases between the two germline ends. The CDR3 is made up of 12 amino acids. The DNA for the CDR3 is TGTGCCAGCAGCGTAGACACTTCACCCCTCCACTTT. Residues: CASSVDTSPLHF.

The chain has TRBV28 and TRBJ2-7, with TRBD2 identical over 10 bases. Germline V lookup: CDR1 MDHEN, CDR2 SYDVKM. The CDR3 length is 15 residues. Losses at the gene ends were 5 bases for V and 6 bases for J; bases not matched to a gene: 10. This CDR3 is CASSPPLAGRREQYF. In DNA, the CDR3 is TGTGCCAGCAGTCCCCCACTAGCGGGACGACGCGAGCAGTACTTC.

The chain has TRBV3-1 (or the pseudogene TRBV3-2) and TRBJ2-4; 11 bases map to TRBD2. Germline-derived CDR1 and CDR2 are LGHDT and YNNKEL (reference sequence). The ends lost 4 bases at V and 9 bases at J; junction bases unmatched: 5. The CDR3 sequence is 14 residues long. The CDR3 loop reads CASSPGTSGSIQYF. CDR3 DNA: TGTGCCAGCAGCCCCGGGACTAGCGGAAGCATTCAGTACTTC.

The rearrangement uses TRBV19 and TRBJ1-2; 7 bases line up with TRBD1. CDR3 length equals 14 residues. V was pared by 4 bases and J by 0 bases, with 2 bases of the junction left unmatched. Germline CDR1 and CDR2: LNHDA and SQIVND (reference sequence). CDR3 sequence reads: CASSTGTANYGYTF. In nucleotides, the CDR3 is TGTGCCAGTAGTACCGGGACAGCTAACTATGGCTACACCTTC.

The chain joins TRBV7-2 to TRBJ1-2; the match to TRBD1 covers 8 bases. The CDR3 contains 13 residues. The germline gives CDR1 SGHTA, CDR2 FQGNSA. V was clipped by 8 bases and J by 8 bases; unmatched bases: 10. CDR3 nucleotide sequence: TGTGCCAGCTACCGGGCAGGGGGCGGGGGCTACACCTTC. It encodes CASYRAGGGGYTF.

V usage is TRBV10-3 and J usage is TRBJ1-5, with D possibly matching TRBD1 (5 bases). The CDR3 totals 15 residues. The ends were cut back, 0 bases at V and 6 bases at J, with 12 bases in the middle. The germline V gene has CDR1 ENHRY and CDR2 SYGVKD. This CDR3 reads CAISESTGPGQPQHF. The DNA of the CDR3 is TGTGCCATCAGTGAGTCTACAGGTCCGGGTCAGCCCCAGCATTTT.